The 19 T cell receptor beta chains below were found in one sample sequenced in a study of PD-1 blockade in classical Hodgkin lymphoma. TCRdb's copy holds only in-frame clones and misses some; the assay was immunoSEQ multiplex PCR. The sample includes 40,000 or so clones, 85% to 90% of them seen just once. Relapses following autologous stem cell transplantation were seen in all patients, with brentuximab vedotin exposure varying. The sample consisted of peripheral blood mononuclear cells (PBMCs), taken at baseline. Receptors originate from a human donor with classical Hodgkin lymphoma.

The rearrangement uses TRBV7-8 and TRBJ2-7; D gene ambiguous. Looked up from germline, CDR1 is SGHVS and CDR2 is FQNEAQ. This CDR3 is built from 12 residues. V lost 1 base and J 6 bases, leaving 7 bases between the germline ends. The CDR3 sequence: CASSLDEPEQYF. Here the CDR3 DNA reads TGTGCCAGCAGCTTAGACGAGCCCGAGCAGTACTTC.

In DNA form, the CDR3 reads TGCGCCAGCACTCCGGGACAGGGGGCCTACGAGCAGTACTTC. Translation: CASTPGQGAYEQYF. The chain carries TRBV23-1 and TRBJ2-7, with 11 bases matching TRBD1. TRBV23-1 is flagged as an ORF with uncertain function. CDR3 size: 14 residues. V lost 7 bases to trimming and J lost 2 bases; unmatched junction nucleotides: 4.

This chain uses TRBV11-3 with TRBJ1-5, with D hard to call. The CDR3 has 17 residues. CDR1 is SGHNT, CDR2 YENEEA, per germline. The V gene lost 2 bases and the J gene lost 3 bases, with 17 bases spanning the gap. CDR3 in DNA: TGTGCCAGCAGCTTATACCTAGAGGGCAGATTCAATCAGCCCCAGCATTTT. Protein sequence: CASSLYLEGRFNQPQHF. The full variable domain, its missing parts supplied by reference TRBV11-3 and TRBJ1-5, is EAGVVQSPRYKIIEKKQPVAFWCNPISGHNTLYWYLQNLGQGPELLIRYENEEAVDDSQLPKDRFSAERLKGVDSTLKIQPAELGDSAVYLCASSLYLEGRFNQPQHFGDGTRLSIL.

The chain combines TRBV6-4 with TRBJ2-2; 7 bases are shared with TRBD2. This CDR3 has 14 amino acids. The J segment lost 6 bases and the V segment lost 8 bases, leaving 9 bases of the junction unmatched. Germline V lookup: CDR1 MRHNA, CDR2 SNTAGT. The DNA for the CDR3 is TGTGCCAGCGGATGGGACTACAACGCCGGGGAGCTGTTTTTT. Its translation is CASGWDYNAGELFF.

This clone was detected once. V and J are TRBV5-1 and TRBJ2-1, with D maybe TRBD2 (6 bases). Trimming removed 4 bases at V and 1 base at J, with 15 bases between. CDR3 size: 16 residues. Per the germline V gene, CDR1 is SGHRS and CDR2 is YFSETQ. The CDR3 is CASSQTSRRSYNEQFF. DNA of the CDR3: TGCGCCAGCAGCCAGACTAGTCGGAGATCCTACAATGAGCAGTTCTTC. The whole variable domain, remainder taken from reference TRBV5-1 and TRBJ2-1, is KAGVTQTPRYLIKTRGQQVTLSCSPISGHRSVSWYQQTPGQGLQFLFEYFSETQRNKGNFPGRFSGRQFSNSRSEMNVSTLELGDSALYLCASSQTSRRSYNEQFFGPGTRLTVL.

The rearrangement uses TRBV2 and TRBJ2-5; weak D call: TRBD1 (6 bases). In germline, CDR1 is SNHLY, CDR2 FYNNEI. The V end was cut by 10 bases, the J end by 12 bases, with 15 bases between. The CDR3 totals 10 residues. The CDR3 is CATRTGQEYF. In DNA form, the CDR3 reads TGTGCCACCCGAACAGGGCAGGAGTACTTC.

This chain links TRBV29-1 with TRBJ2-7, with 10 bases identical to TRBD1. Per germline, CDR1 SQVTM and CDR2 ANQGSEA. V lost 3 bases, J lost 3 bases, and 5 bases stayed unmatched. CDR3 length: 14 amino acids. In nucleotides, the CDR3 is TGCAGCGTTGAGAATGGACAGGGGGGCTACGAGCAGTACTTC. Translation: CSVENGQGGYEQYF.

The chain uses TRBV6-5 and TRBJ1-2; 10 nucleotides match TRBD1. V shed 0 bases and J 14 bases; nucleotides not matched to a gene: 6. The germline gives CDR1 MNHEY, CDR2 SVGAGI. This CDR3 has 13 residues. CDR3 in DNA: TGTGCCAGCAGTTACTCCGGGACAGGGGTAGGAACCTTC. Its protein product is CASSYSGTGVGTF.

V and J are TRBV5-1 and TRBJ1-3, with TRBD1 as a possible D gene (5 bases). Germline lookup yields CDR1 SGHRS and CDR2 YFSETQ. The CDR3 totals 20 residues. V was clipped by 2 bases and J by 6 bases, with 30 bases between them. The CDR3 sequence: CASSFRTPGSSGRVENTIYF. In DNA, the CDR3 is TGCGCCAGCAGCTTTCGGACACCGGGTTCATCGGGCAGGGTCGAAAACACCATATATTTT.

This clone was observed a single time. This sequence joins TRBV30 and TRBJ1-1, with TRBD1 matching 9 bases. Germline loops: CDR1 GTSNPN, CDR2 SVGIG (reference sequence). V dropped 3 bases and J dropped 1; count of bases not matched to a gene: 3. The CDR3 runs 14 residues. CDR3 bases: TGTGCCTGGAGCACGGGACAGGGGAACACTGAAGCTTTCTTT. Encoded protein: CAWSTGQGNTEAFF.

This chain's CDR3 is CASSESVGGQGSNQPQHF. CDR3 in DNA: TGTGCCAGCAGTGAATCGGTAGGAGGACAGGGAAGCAATCAGCCCCAGCATTTT. The gene calls are TRBV6-1 and TRBJ1-5; TRBD1 aligns across 8 bases. V shed 2 bases and J 1 base; nucleotides not matched to a gene: 10. The CDR3 is 18 residues long. Germline CDR1 reads MNHNS; CDR2 reads SASEGT.

This clone was counted once. The chain joins TRBV10-3 to TRBJ2-7; 9 bases are shared with TRBD1. The germline CDR1 and CDR2 sequences are ENHRY and SYGVKD. The V segment lost 8 bases and the J segment 1 base; nucleotides outside the gene matches: 0. The CDR3 runs 12 residues. The CDR3 nucleotides are TGTGCCATCGGACAGGGGTCCTACGAGCAGTACTTC. As protein: CAIGQGSYEQYF.

V and J are TRBV2 and TRBJ1-5, with TRBD1 matching 9 bases. Trimming took 3 bases from V and 1 from J; bases not matched to a gene: 7. The CDR3 contains 17 residues. Germline CDR1 SNHLY, CDR2 FYNNEI. Here the CDR3 DNA reads TGTGCCAGCAGTGACGGGACAGGGTTGAGGAGCAATCAGCCCCAGCATTTT. Its translation is CASSDGTGLRSNQPQHF.

The rearrangement uses TRBV7-3 and TRBJ1-1; the match to TRBD1 covers 8 bases. The V and J ends lost 0 bases and 9 bases, in that order; junction bases with no gene match: 15. Germline V CDR1 and CDR2: SGHTA, FQGTGA. This CDR3 region has 17 residues. DNA for the CDR3: TGTGCCAGCAGCTTAACCGGGCCGGACAGGGATACATCTCAAGCTTTCTTT. Protein: CASSLTGPDRDTSQAFF.

This rearrangement joins TRBV27 to TRBJ1-1; the D is unclear. Germline V gene lookup returns CDR1 MNHEY and CDR2 SMNVEV (reference sequence). The V end lost 2 bases, the J end lost 1 base, and 5 bases lay between the germline ends. The CDR3 spans 13 residues. CDR3 sequence reads: CASSLSRNTEAFF. The CDR3 DNA reads as TGTGCCAGCAGTTTAAGCAGGAACACTGAAGCTTTCTTT.

The chain employs TRBV4-3 and TRBJ2-5, with 7 bases that match TRBD1. The better agreement between TRBJ2-7 and the DNA end casts doubt on the J call. This CDR3 comprises 15 residues. Germline CDR1 LGHNA, CDR2 YSLEER. CDR3 amino acids: CASSQQDREPYEQYF. The CDR3 DNA follows: TGCGCCAGCAGCCAGCAAGACAGGGAGCCCTACGAGCAGTACTTC.

This clone has just a few counts. The chain is built from TRBV7-9 and TRBJ1-4; weak D call: TRBD1 (5 bases). Deletions cut 5 bases from V and 0 bases from J, with 13 bases between. Per the germline V gene, CDR1 is SEHNR and CDR2 is FQNEAQ (reference sequence). CDR3 size: 16 residues. CDR3 protein: CASSRRYRSTNEKLFF. Here the CDR3 DNA reads TGTGCCAGCAGCCGCCGGTACAGGTCAACTAATGAAAAACTGTTTTTT.

The count of this clone is one. The rearrangement links TRBV6-5 to TRBJ2-3; D ambiguous. The germline V gene encodes CDR1 MNHEY and CDR2 SVGAGI. The CDR3 loop spans 12 amino acids. Trimming stripped 6 bases from V and 2 bases from J, with 6 bases between. The CDR3 DNA is TGTGCCAGCAGCCAGGCCACAGATACGCAGTATTTT. This gives the protein CASSQATDTQYF.

The chain combines TRBV19 with TRBJ1-3; TRBD1 matches 9 bases. Germline V gene lookup returns CDR1 LNHDA and CDR2 SQIVND (reference sequence). There are 15 residues in the CDR3. J gave up 4 bases and V 5 bases, and 6 bases lay outside the gene matches. The CDR3 nucleotides read TGTGCCAGTAGTTCCGCCGGGACAGGGGGAAACACCATATATTTT. Amino acids: CASSSAGTGGNTIYF. Full variable domain (remainder filled in from reference TRBV19 and TRBJ1-3): DGGITQSPKYLFRKEGQNVTLSCEQNLNHDAMYWYRQDPGQGLRLIYYSQIVNDFQKGDIAEGYSVSREKKESFPLTVTSAQKNPTAFYLCASSSAGTGGNTIYFGEGSWLTVV.